This is a list of T cell receptor beta chains from one sample in a study of T cell responses to AZD1222 COVID-19 vaccine. Sequenced by immunoSEQ multiplex PCR; TCRdb stores in-frame clones only, minus some. The sample has some 100,000 clones, approximately 90% seen once. The sample consisted of peripheral blood, taken on day 0 of AZD1222 vaccination. These receptors originate from an adult in good health. CDR3s include the opening cysteine and the closing phenylalanine or tryptophan. The D gene is left open where the match is weak. Rows may omit the clone size; those that give it use once, few, many or a size class.

v_gene,d_gene,j_gene,abundance,CDR3aa,CDR3nt
TRBV5-1,TRBD1,TRBJ2-5,-,CASSPSGQRLETQYF,TGCGCCAGCAGCCCTTCGGGACAGCGCCTGGAGACCCAGTACTTC
TRBV18,-,TRBJ1-3,-,CASSPLPGAENTIYF,TGTGCCAGCTCACCACTGCCAGGGGCGGAAAACACCATATATTTT
TRBV14,TRBD1,TRBJ1-1,once,CASRRSGQGNTEAFF,TGTGCCAGCAGGCGGTCGGGACAGGGGAACACTGAAGCTTTCTTT
TRBV11-1,TRBD1,TRBJ1-2,-,CASSSGQGADYGYTF,TGTGCCAGCAGCTCAGGACAGGGCGCTGACTATGGCTACACCTTC
TRBV29-1,-,TRBJ1-4,-,CSVGGFPFPTNEKLFF,TGCAGCGTTGGAGGTTTTCCGTTTCCCACGAATGAAAAACTGTTTTTT
TRBV6-5,TRBD1,TRBJ1-2,once,CASSAGQGANYGYTF,TGTGCCAGCAGCGCAGGACAGGGGGCTAACTATGGCTACACCTTC
TRBV19,TRBD1,TRBJ2-2,-,CASKTGTGGFTGELFF,TGTGCCAGCAAAACCGGGACAGGGGGCTTCACCGGGGAGCTGTTTTTT
TRBV5-1,TRBD1,TRBJ1-2,-,CASSLIPGGPSGYTF,TGCGCCAGCAGCTTGATCCCAGGGGGCCCTTCTGGCTACACCTTC
TRBV27,-,TRBJ2-3,-,CASSSYTDTQYF,TGTGCCAGCAGTTCCTACACAGATACGCAGTATTTT
TRBV7-9,TRBD1,TRBJ1-2,-,CASSLGLTGAQGYTF,TGTGCCAGCAGCTTAGGACTAACAGGGGCTCAGGGCTACACCTTC
TRBV3-1/TRBV3-2,-,TRBJ1-6,few,CASSQGTRNSPLHF,TGTGCCAGCAGCCAGGGAACGCGTAATTCACCCCTCCACTTT
TRBV19,TRBD1,TRBJ2-7,-,CASSRTGWAEQYF,TGTGCCAGTAGTAGGACAGGGTGGGCCGAGCAGTACTTC
TRBV11-1,TRBD1,TRBJ2-2,-,CASSLSRGRGTGELFF,TGTGCCAGCAGCTTAAGTAGGGGGCGCGGAACCGGGGAGCTGTTTTTT
TRBV3-1/TRBV3-2,-,TRBJ2-5,-,CASTQPETQYF,TGTGCCAGCACCCAACCGGAGACCCAGTACTTC
TRBV6-5,-,TRBJ2-1,-,CATENLHEQFF,TGTGCCACCGAAAATTTACATGAGCAGTTCTTC
TRBV2,-,TRBJ1-4,-,CASTRTEYHNEKLFF,TGTGCCAGCACCAGGACAGAATATCATAATGAAAAACTGTTTTTT
TRBV5-1,TRBD1,TRBJ2-3,-,CASSPGTGGSTDTQYF,TGCGCCAGCAGCCCCGGGACAGGGGGTAGCACAGATACGCAGTATTTT
TRBV4-2,-,TRBJ1-1,-,CASSQDEGMNTEAFF,TGTGCCAGCAGCCAAGACGAGGGGATGAACACTGAAGCTTTCTTT
TRBV9,-,TRBJ2-1,-,CASSVGQGLRGEQFF,TGTGCCAGCAGCGTAGGGCAGGGGTTACGGGGGGAGCAGTTCTTC
TRBV7-9,-,TRBJ2-3,-,CASSSRRTTNTDTQYF,TGTGCCAGCAGCTCCAGACGGACTACCAACACAGATACGCAGTATTTT
TRBV28,-,TRBJ1-5,-,CASGTMRQPQHF,TGTGCCAGCGGGACGATGAGACAGCCCCAGCATTTT
TRBV9,-,TRBJ2-2,-,CASSLGASGQLNTGELFF,TGTGCCAGCAGTCTAGGAGCGAGTGGACAGCTGAACACCGGGGAGCTGTTTTTT
TRBV5-4,-,TRBJ2-7,-,CASSLDQGIAEQYF,TGTGCCAGCAGCTTGGACCAGGGGATAGCCGAACAGTACTTC
TRBV6-1,-,TRBJ1-3,-,CASSEALRVVSGNTIYF,TGTGCCAGCAGTGAAGCGCTTCGGGTCGTCTCTGGAAACACCATATATTTT
TRBV6-5,-,TRBJ1-5,-,CASMVRGGQPQHF,TGTGCCAGCATGGTGAGGGGCGGGCAGCCCCAGCATTTT
TRBV20-1,TRBD1,TRBJ1-6,-,CSAGTDSPLHF,TGCAGTGCTGGGACAGATTCACCCCTCCACTTT
TRBV15,TRBD2,TRBJ2-1,-,CATAAGGDDVQQFF,TGTGCCACCGCGGCGGGGGGCGACGATGTTCAGCAGTTCTTC
TRBV5-1,TRBD1,TRBJ2-4,-,CASSLSTGQGQNIQYF,TGCGCCAGCAGCTTAAGTACGGGACAGGGGCAAAACATTCAGTACTTC
TRBV11-2,TRBD1,TRBJ1-2,-,CASSFQGDGYTF,TGTGCCAGCAGCTTTCAGGGGGATGGCTACACCTTC
TRBV6-5,-,TRBJ1-2,many,CASSPVGGGYTF,TGTGCCAGCAGTCCCGTCGGGGGGGGCTACACCTTC
TRBV19,-,TRBJ1-5,-,CASQGRINQPQHF,TGTGCCAGCCAAGGACGGATCAATCAGCCCCAGCATTTT
TRBV19,TRBD1,TRBJ1-1,-,CASSQRQGRDTEAFF,TGTGCCAGTAGCCAACGACAGGGGAGGGACACTGAAGCTTTCTTT
TRBV6-1,-,TRBJ1-2,once,CASSEWSGYTF,TGTGCCAGCAGTGAATGGTCTGGCTACACCTTC
TRBV5-1,TRBD1,TRBJ1-2,-,CASSSSDRAGYTF,TGCGCCAGCAGCTCTAGCGACAGGGCTGGCTACACCTTC
TRBV28,-,TRBJ1-6,-,CASSSGSPLHF,TGTGCCAGCAGTTCGGGGTCACCCCTCCACTTT
TRBV5-1,TRBD1,TRBJ2-7,-,CASSLGVRTGPYEQYF,TGCGCCAGCAGCTTGGGAGTTAGGACAGGACCCTACGAGCAGTACTTC
TRBV21-1,-,TRBJ1-5,-,CASSARTGADQPQHF,TGTGCCAGCAGCGCCCGGACAGGAGCGGATCAGCCCCAGCATTTT